The clone carrying this TCR beta chain was found a few times. The sequenced template was cDNA made from the entire isolated RNA. Repertoires were generated with immunoSEQ multiplex PCR, while TCRdb's copy carries only in-frame clones and drops some. The table includes 200,000 to 250,000 clones, about 10% detected once. This specimen comes from a study of beta chain features in type 1 diabetes. Trimming left V 4 bases short and J 3 bases short, with 17 bases between. The CDR3 runs 16 residues. Germline V gene data show CDR1 as SGHDN and CDR2 as FVKESK. The sample consisted of naive CD4+ T cells from blood. The sequence was obtained from a woman aged 18-30 years in good health. V usage is TRBV14 and J usage is TRBJ2-3; D is unresolved. The CDR3 sequence is CASSLPYGRPTDTQYF. The CDR3 nucleotides read TGTGCCAGCAGCCTTCCCTACGGCAGGCCAACAGATACGCAGTATTTT. Full variable domain (rest looked up from reference TRBV14 and TRBJ2-3): EAGVTQFPSHSVIEKGQTVTLRCDPISGHDNLYWYRRVMGKEIKFLLHFVKESKQDESGMPNNRFLAERTGGTYSTLKVQPAELEDSGVYFCASSLPYGRPTDTQYFGPGTRLTVL.